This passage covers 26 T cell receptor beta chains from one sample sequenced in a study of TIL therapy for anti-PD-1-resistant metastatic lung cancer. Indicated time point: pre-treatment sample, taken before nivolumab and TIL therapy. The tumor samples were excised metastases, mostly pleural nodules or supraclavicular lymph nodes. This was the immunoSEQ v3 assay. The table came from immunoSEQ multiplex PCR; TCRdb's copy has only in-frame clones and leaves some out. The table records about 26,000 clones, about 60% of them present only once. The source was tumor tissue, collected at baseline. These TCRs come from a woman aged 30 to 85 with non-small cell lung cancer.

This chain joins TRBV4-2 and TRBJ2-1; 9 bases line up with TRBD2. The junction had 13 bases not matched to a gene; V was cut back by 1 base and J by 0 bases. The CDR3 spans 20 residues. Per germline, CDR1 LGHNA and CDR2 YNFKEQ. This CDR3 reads CASSQAGTSFKVSSYNEQFF. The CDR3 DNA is TGTGCCAGCAGCCAAGCGGGGACTAGCTTCAAGGTGAGCTCCTACAATGAGCAGTTCTTC.

The CDR3 is CASSGGSSYNEQFF. In DNA, the CDR3 is TGCGCCAGCTCGGGCGGGAGTTCCTACAATGAGCAGTTCTTC. The chain employs TRBV5-1 and TRBJ2-1, with TRBD2 matching 7 bases. V lost 7 bases to trimming and J lost 1 base; unmatched junction nucleotides: 5. This CDR3 is built from 14 residues. CDR1 SGHRS and CDR2 YFSETQ come from the germline V gene.

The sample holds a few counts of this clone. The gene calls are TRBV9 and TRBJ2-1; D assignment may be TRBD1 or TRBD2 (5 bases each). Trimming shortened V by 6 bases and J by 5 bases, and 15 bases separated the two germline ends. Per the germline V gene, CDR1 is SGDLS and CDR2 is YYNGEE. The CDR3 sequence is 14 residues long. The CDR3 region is CASTHVGENNEQFF. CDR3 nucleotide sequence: TGTGCCAGCACTCACGTAGGGGAGAACAATGAGCAGTTCTTC.

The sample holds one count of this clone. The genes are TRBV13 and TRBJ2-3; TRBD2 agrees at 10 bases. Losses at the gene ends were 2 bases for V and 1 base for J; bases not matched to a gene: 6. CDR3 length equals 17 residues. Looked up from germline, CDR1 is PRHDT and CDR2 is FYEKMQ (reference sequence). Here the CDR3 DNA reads TGTGCCAGCAGCTTAATTACTGGACTAGCGGGCACAGATACGCAGTATTTT. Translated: CASSLITGLAGTDTQYF.

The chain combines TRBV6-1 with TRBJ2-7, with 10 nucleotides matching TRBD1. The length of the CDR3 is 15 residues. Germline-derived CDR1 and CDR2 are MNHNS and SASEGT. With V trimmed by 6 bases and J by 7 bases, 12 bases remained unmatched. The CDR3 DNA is TGTGCCAGCAGGAGAGACAGGGGGCCTTTGGAAGAGCAGTACTTC. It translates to CASRRDRGPLEEQYF.

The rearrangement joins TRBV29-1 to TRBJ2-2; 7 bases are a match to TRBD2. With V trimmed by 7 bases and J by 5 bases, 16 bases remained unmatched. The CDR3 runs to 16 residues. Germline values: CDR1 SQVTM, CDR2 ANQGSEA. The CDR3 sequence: CSAGWGGRSLTGELFF. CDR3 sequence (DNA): TGCAGCGCAGGTTGGGGGGGACGGAGTCTTACCGGGGAGCTGTTTTTT.

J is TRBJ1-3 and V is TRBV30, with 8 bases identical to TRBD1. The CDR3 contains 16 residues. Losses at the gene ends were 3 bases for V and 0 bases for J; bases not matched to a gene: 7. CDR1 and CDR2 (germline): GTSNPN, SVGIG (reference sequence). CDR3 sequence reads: CAWSPTGASSGNTIYF. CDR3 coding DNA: TGTGCCTGGAGCCCGACAGGGGCGAGCTCTGGAAACACCATATATTTT.

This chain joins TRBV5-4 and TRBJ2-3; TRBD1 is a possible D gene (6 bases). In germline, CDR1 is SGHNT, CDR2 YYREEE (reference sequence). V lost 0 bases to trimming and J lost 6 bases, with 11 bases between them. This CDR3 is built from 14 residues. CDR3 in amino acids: CASSLESGEDTQYF. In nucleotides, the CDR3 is TGTGCCAGCAGCTTGGAGTCAGGGGAGGATACGCAGTATTTT.

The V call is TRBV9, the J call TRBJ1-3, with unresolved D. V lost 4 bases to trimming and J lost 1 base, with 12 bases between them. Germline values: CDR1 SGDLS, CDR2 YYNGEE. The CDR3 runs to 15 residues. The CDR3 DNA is TGTGCCAGCAGCCCATCCGTGGAATCTGGAAACACCATATATTTT. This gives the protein CASSPSVESGNTIYF.

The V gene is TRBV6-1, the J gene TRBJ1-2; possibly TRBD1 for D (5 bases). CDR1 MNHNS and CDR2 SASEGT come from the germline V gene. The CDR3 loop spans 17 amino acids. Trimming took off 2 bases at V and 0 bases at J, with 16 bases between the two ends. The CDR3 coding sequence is TGTGCCAGCAGTGAATTGTCCAGGGCTGCGGCTAACTATGGCTACACCTTC. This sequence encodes CASSELSRAAANYGYTF.

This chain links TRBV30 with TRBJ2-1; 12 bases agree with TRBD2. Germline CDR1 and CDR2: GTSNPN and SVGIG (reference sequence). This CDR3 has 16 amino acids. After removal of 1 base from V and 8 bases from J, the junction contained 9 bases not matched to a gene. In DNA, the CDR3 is TGTGCCTGGAGTGCCAGACTAGCGGGAGTGGGGTATGAGCAGTTCTTC. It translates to CAWSARLAGVGYEQFF.

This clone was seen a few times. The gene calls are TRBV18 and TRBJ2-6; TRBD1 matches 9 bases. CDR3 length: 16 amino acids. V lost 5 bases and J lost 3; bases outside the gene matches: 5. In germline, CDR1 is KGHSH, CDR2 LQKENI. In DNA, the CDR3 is TGTGCCAGCTCAGAACAGGGGGCCAGTGGGGCCAACGTCCTGACTTTC. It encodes CASSEQGASGANVLTF.

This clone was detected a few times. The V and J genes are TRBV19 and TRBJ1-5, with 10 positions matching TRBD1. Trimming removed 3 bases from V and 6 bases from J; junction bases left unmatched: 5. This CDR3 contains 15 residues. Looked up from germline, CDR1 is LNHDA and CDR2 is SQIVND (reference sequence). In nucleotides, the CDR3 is TGTGCCAGTAGTATGACAGGGGGCAAGGGTCAGCCCCAGCATTTT. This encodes CASSMTGGKGQPQHF.

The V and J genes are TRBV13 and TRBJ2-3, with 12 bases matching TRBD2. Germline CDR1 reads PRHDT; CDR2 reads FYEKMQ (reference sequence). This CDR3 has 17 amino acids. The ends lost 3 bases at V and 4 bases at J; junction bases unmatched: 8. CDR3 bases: TGTGCCAGCAGCTTGCTCGGACTAGCGGGAAACGCAGATACGCAGTATTTT. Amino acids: CASSLLGLAGNADTQYF.

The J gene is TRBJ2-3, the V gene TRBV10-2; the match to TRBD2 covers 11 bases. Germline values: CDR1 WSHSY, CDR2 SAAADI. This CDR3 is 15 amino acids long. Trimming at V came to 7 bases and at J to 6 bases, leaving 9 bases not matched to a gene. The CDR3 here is CASTLAGGGVDTQYF. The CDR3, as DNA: TGCGCCAGCACCCTAGCGGGAGGCGGTGTGGATACGCAGTATTTT.

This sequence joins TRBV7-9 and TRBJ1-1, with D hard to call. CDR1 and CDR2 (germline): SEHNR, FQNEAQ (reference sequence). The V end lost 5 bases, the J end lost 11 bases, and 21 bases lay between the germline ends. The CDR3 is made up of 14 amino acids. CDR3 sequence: CASSPFVSTLGAFF. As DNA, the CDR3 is TGTGCCAGCAGCCCCTTCGTTTCGACCTTGGGGGCTTTCTTT.

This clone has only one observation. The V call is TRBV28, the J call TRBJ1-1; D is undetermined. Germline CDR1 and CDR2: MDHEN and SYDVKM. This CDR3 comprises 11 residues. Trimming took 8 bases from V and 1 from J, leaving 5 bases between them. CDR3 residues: CASARNTEAFF. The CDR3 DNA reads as TGTGCCAGCGCGAGGAACACTGAAGCTTTCTTT. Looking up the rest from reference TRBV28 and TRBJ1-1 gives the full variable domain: DVKVTQSSRYLVKRTGEKVFLECVQDMDHENMFWYRQDPGLGLRLIYFSYDVKMKEKGDIPEGYSVSREKKERFSLILESASTNQTSMYLCASARNTEAFFGQGTRLTVV.

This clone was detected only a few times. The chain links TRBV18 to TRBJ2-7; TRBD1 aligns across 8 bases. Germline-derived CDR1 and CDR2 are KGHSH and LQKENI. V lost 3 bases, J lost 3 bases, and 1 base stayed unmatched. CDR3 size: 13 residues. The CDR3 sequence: CASSPDRVYEQYF. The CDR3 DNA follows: TGTGCCAGCTCACCGGACAGGGTCTACGAGCAGTACTTC. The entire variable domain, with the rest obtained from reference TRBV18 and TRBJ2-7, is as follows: NAGVMQNPRHLVRRRGQEARLRCSPMKGHSHVYWYRQLPEEGLKFMVYLQKENIIDESGMPKERFSAEFPKEGPSILRIQQVVRGDSAAYFCASSPDRVYEQYFGPGTRLTVT.

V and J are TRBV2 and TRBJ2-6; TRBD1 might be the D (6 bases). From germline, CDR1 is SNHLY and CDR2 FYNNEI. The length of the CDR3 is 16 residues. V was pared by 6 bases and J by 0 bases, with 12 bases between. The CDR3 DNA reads TGTGCCAGCAGGGCGGACAGCAACTCTGGGGCCAACGTCCTGACTTTC. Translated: CASRADSNSGANVLTF. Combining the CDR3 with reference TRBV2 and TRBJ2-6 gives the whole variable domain EPEVTQTPSHQVTQMGQEVILRCVPISNHLYFYWYRQILGQKVEFLVSFYNNEISEKSEIFDDQFSVERPDGSNFTLKIRSTKLEDSAMYFCASRADSNSGANVLTFGAGSRLTVL.

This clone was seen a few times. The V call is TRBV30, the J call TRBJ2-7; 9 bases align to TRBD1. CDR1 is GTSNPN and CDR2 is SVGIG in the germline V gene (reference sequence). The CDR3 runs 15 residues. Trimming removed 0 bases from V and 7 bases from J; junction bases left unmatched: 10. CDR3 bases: TGTGCCTGGAGTGTACCTAAGGACAGGGGAGGGGAGCAGTACTTC. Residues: CAWSVPKDRGGEQYF.

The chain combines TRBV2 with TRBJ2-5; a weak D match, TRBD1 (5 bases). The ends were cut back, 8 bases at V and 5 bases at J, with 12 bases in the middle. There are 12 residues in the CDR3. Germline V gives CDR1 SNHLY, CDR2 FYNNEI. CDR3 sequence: CASGASVETQYF. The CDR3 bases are TGTGCCAGCGGGGCCAGCGTGGAGACCCAGTACTTC.

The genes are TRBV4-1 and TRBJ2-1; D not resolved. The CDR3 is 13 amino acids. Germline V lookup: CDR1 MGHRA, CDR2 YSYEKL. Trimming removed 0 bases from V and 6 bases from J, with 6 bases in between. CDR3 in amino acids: CASSQDPVNEQFF. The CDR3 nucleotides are TGCGCCAGCAGCCAAGATCCCGTCAATGAGCAGTTCTTC.

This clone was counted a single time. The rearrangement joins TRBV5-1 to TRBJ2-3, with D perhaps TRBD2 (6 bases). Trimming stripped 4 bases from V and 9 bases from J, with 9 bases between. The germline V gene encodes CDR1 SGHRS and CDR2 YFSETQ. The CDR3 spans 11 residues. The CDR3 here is CASSLAGTQYF. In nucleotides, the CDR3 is TGCGCCAGCAGCCTGGCGGGGACGCAGTATTTT. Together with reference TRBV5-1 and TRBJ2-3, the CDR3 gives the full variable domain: KAGVTQTPRYLIKTRGQQVTLSCSPISGHRSVSWYQQTPGQGLQFLFEYFSETQRNKGNFPGRFSGRQFSNSRSEMNVSTLELGDSALYLCASSLAGTQYFGPGTRLTVL.

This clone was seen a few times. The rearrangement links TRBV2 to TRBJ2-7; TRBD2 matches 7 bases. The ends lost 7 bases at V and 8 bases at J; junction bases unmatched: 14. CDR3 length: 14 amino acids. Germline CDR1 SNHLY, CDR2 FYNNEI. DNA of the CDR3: TGTGCCAGCAACGCCGGGGACTACAGTGGCAAGCAGTACTTC. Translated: CASNAGDYSGKQYF.

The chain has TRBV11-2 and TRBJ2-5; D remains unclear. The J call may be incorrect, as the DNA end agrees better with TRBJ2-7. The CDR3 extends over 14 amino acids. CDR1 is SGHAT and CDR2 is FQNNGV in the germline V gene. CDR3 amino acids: CASSHWQDSYEQYF. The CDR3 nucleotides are TGTGCCAGCAGTCATTGGCAGGACTCCTACGAGCAGTACTTC.

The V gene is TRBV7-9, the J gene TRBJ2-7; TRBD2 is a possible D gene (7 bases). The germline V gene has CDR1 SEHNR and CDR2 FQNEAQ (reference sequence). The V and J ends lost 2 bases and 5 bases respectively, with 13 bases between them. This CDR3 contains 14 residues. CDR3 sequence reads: CASSLPGGPNEQYF. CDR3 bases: TGTGCCAGCAGCTTACCGGGGGGCCCCAACGAGCAGTACTTC.